Sequencing of this TCR beta chain was carried out in a study of cytomegalovirus exposure and HLA in healthy donors. The study, taken as a whole, reports: Researchers catalogued approximately 170 TCR beta chains as cytomegalovirus-associated.

Primers included in the PCR were 60 Vbeta and 13 Jbeta primers. Assay: immunoSEQ multiplex PCR; the TCRdb copy retains only in-frame clones and omits some. This sample carries 76,000 or so clones, roughly 73% of them seen once, and the ten largest clones take around 16%. Though nominally healthy at sampling, donors likely had unrecorded immune exposures. CDR1 is SGHRS, CDR2 YFSETQ, per germline. The V end lost 3 bases, the J end lost 0 bases, and 11 bases lay between the germline ends. This CDR3 is 15 amino acids long. Remarks on this clone: The antigen is undetermined.

The rearrangement uses TRBV5-1 and TRBJ2-3; possibly TRBD1 for D (6 bases). The sequence was collected from a woman aged 40 to 50 in good health and CMV-seropositive. Sequenced input: PBMCs. The CDR3 spells CASSSGTLSTDTQYF. CDR3 bases: TGCGCCAGCAGCTCCGGGACACTTAGCACAGATACGCAGTATTTT.